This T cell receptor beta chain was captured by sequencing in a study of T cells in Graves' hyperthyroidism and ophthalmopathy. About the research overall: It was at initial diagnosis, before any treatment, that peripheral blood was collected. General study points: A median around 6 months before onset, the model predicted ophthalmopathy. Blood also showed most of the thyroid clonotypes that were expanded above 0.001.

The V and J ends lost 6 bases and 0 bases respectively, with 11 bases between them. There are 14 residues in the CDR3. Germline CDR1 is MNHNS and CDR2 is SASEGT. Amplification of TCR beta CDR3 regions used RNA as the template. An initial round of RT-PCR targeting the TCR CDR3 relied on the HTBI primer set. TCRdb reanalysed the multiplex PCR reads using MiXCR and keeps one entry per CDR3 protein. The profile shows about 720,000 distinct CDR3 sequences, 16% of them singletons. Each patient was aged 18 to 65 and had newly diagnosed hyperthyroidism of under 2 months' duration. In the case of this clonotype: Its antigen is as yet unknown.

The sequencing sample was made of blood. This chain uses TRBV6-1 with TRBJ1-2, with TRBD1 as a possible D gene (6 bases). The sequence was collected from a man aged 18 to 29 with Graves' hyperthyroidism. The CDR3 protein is CASRWGHSNYGYTF. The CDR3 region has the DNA TGTGCCAGCAGGTGGGGACATTCTAACTATGGCTACACCTTC.